The rows below give T cell receptor beta chains drawn from one sample of a study of blood T cell repertoires in COVID-19. The table came from immunoSEQ multiplex PCR; TCRdb's copy has only in-frame clones and leaves some out. Among about 150,000 clones, around three quarters were seen once, and the ten largest hold around 1.7%. What was sequenced was peripheral blood. The receptor set was obtained from a man older than 75 with acute or convalescent COVID-19. Each CDR3 is given with its conserved first and last residue. A D gene is named only where the DNA matches it firmly. Size is omitted from some rows. Given values are once, few, many or a class for expanded clones.

J,size,V,D,DNA,CDR3
TRBJ2-7,.,TRBV7-9,.,TGTGCCAGCAGCTTAGTGGGGGGACCCTCCTACGAGCAGTACTTC,CASSLVGGPSYEQYF
TRBJ1-5,.,TRBV7-3,.,TGTGCCAGCAGCTTAGGGACAAATCAGCCCCAGCATTTT,CASSLGTNQPQHF
TRBJ1-4,.,TRBV5-1,TRBD1,TGCGCCAGCAGCGCCAGACAGGGTCGGGATGAAAAACTGTTTTTT,CASSARQGRDEKLFF
TRBJ2-2,.,TRBV11-3,TRBD1,TGTGCCAGCAGCTCGATGAACAGGGGGACCGGGGAGCTGTTTTTT,CASSSMNRGTGELFF
TRBJ1-6,.,TRBV11-2,.,TGTGCCAGCAGCTTAGTAGCCTCGGATTCACCCCTCCACTTT,CASSLVASDSPLHF
TRBJ2-7,.,TRBV14,TRBD2,TGTGCCAGCAGCCAGAACACCGGACTAGCGGGGGCCTACGAGCAGTACTTC,CASSQNTGLAGAYEQYF
TRBJ1-6,.,TRBV7-2,.,TGTGCCAGCAGCTTAAAGAATAGACAGGCCTCCTATAATTCACCCCTCCACTTT,CASSLKNRQASYNSPLHF
TRBJ2-7,.,TRBV5-4,TRBD1,TGTGCCAGCAGCTGGGGGGGGGACAGGGACATCGAGCAGTACTTC,CASSWGGDRDIEQYF
TRBJ1-2,.,TRBV4-1,TRBD1,TGCGCCAGCAGCCAAGATCTGCAGGGGGGCTCGATCTACTATGGCTACACCTTC,CASSQDLQGGSIYYGYTF
TRBJ2-7,.,TRBV11-3,.,TGTGCCAGCAGCCCCAGACTGGGGGGGCGCAACGAGCAGTACTTC,CASSPRLGGRNEQYF
TRBJ1-2,.,TRBV27,TRBD1,TGTGCCAGCAGTCCTTGGGACAGGCGACCTAACTATGGCTACACCTTC,CASSPWDRRPNYGYTF
TRBJ2-1,.,TRBV5-5,.,TGTGCCAGCAGTTTTCGCCCTCATGGGGGGGCTGGCAATGAGCAGTTCTTC,CASSFRPHGGAGNEQFF
TRBJ1-5,once,TRBV6-1,.,TGTGCCAGCAAACAGGGAGATCAGCCCCAGCATTTT,CASKQGDQPQHF
TRBJ2-3,.,TRBV9,TRBD2,TGTGCCAGCAGCGAGCTAGCGGGGGGACCTAGCACAGATACGCAGTATTTT,CASSELAGGPSTDTQYF
TRBJ1-1,.,TRBV7-6,.,TGTGCCAGCAGCTTCACCGGGACAAGCACTGAAGCTTTCTTT,CASSFTGTSTEAFF
TRBJ1-2,.,TRBV30,TRBD1,TGTGCCTGGAGTGTACCCGGACAGGGAGACTATGGCTACACCTTC,CAWSVPGQGDYGYTF
TRBJ2-2,.,TRBV2,TRBD1,TGTGCCAAAGGACAGGGTGCGAACACCGGGGAGCTGTTTTTT,CAKGQGANTGELFF
TRBJ1-1,.,TRBV7-3,.,TGTGCCAGCAGCTCCGGGTCGAACACTGAAGCTTTCTTT,CASSSGSNTEAFF
TRBJ2-3,.,TRBV5-1,.,TGCGCCAGCAGACCCGGGGGGCAGACAGATACGCAGTATTTT,CASRPGGQTDTQYF
TRBJ2-5,.,TRBV5-1,.,TGCGCCAGCAGCTTGGAAAGGGGGGAGACCCAGTACTTC,CASSLERGETQYF
TRBJ2-2,few,TRBV7-6,TRBD2,TGTGCCAGCAGCATACTAGCGGGGGGGCTAGACACCGGGGAGCTGTTTTTT,CASSILAGGLDTGELFF
TRBJ1-2,.,TRBV18,.,TGTGCCAGCTCACCGGAGGACGGCGGATATGGCTACACCTTC,CASSPEDGGYGYTF
TRBJ1-2,.,TRBV19,.,TGTGCCAGTAGTATTCTCCTGACAGGCCGCAACTATGGCTACACCTTC,CASSILLTGRNYGYTF
TRBJ1-6,.,TRBV6-1,.,TGTGCCAGCAGTGAAAATGCGCAGGGTCGGTCACCCCTCCACTTT,CASSENAQGRSPLHF
TRBJ2-2,.,TRBV6-6,TRBD1,TGTGCCAGCAGCGTGGGACAGGGAACGAACACCGGGGAGCTGTTTTTT,CASSVGQGTNTGELFF
TRBJ1-4,few,TRBV18,TRBD1,TGTGCCAGCTCACCCCCTTCAGGACAGGGGGTTGAGGAAAAACTGTTTTTT,CASSPPSGQGVEEKLFF
TRBJ1-3,.,TRBV2,.,TGTGCCAGCAGTGTAGGTGGACAGGGAAACACCATATATTTT,CASSVGGQGNTIYF
TRBJ2-3,.,TRBV11-3,.,TGTGCCAGCAACCCAGGGCGGTTTAGCACAGATACGCAGTATTTT,CASNPGRFSTDTQYF
TRBJ2-3,.,TRBV11-3,TRBD2,TGTGCCAGCAGAGTGGCTAGCGGGGGCCACACAGATACGCAGTATTTT,CASRVASGGHTDTQYF
TRBJ1-5,.,TRBV28,.,TGTGCCAGCAGAGATACAGGTCAGCCCCAGCATTTT,CASRDTGQPQHF
TRBJ2-1,.,TRBV5-1,TRBD2,TGCGCCAGCAGCCAGCAGACTAGCGGGGGGGCCGGGGAGCAGTTCTTC,CASSQQTSGGAGEQFF
TRBJ1-5,.,TRBV11-2,.,TGTGCCAGCAGCTTAGAGTCCCAGGGCAATCAGCCCCAGCATTTT,CASSLESQGNQPQHF
TRBJ2-7,.,TRBV19,TRBD2,TGTGCCAGTACCCTCCTACTAGCGGGGGGCTACGAGCAGTACTTC,CASTLLLAGGYEQYF
TRBJ1-3,few,TRBV6-5,TRBD1,TGTGCCAGCAGTTACCGGACAGGGGGAGGAAACACCATATATTTT,CASSYRTGGGNTIYF
TRBJ1-2,.,TRBV24-1,TRBD1,TGTGCCACCAGTTCAGGACAGGAGTCTGGCTACACCTTC,CATSSGQESGYTF
TRBJ2-1,.,TRBV6-4,TRBD1,TGTGCCAGCAGTGTGTCCTCTTCGGGACAGACTAATGAGCAGTTCTTC,CASSVSSSGQTNEQFF
TRBJ2-1,.,TRBV10-3,TRBD2,TGTGCCATCAGCTCTCTAGCGGGGGGTGACAATGAGCAGTTCTTC,CAISSLAGGDNEQFF
TRBJ2-5,.,TRBV5-4,TRBD2,TGTGCCAGCAGCCCCCCGGTAGCGGGAAACCAAGAGACCCAGTACTTC,CASSPPVAGNQETQYF
TRBJ1-4,.,TRBV4-3,.,TGCGCCAGCAGCCAAGATAGAGTAGGGGCTAATGAAAAACTGTTTTTT,CASSQDRVGANEKLFF
TRBJ1-2,.,TRBV5-8,TRBD1,TGTGCCAGCAGCCTTGGACAGGGGAACTATGGCTACACCTTC,CASSLGQGNYGYTF
TRBJ1-1,.,TRBV6-5,.,TGTGCCAGCAGTTACGGTGAGGAAGCTTTCTTT,CASSYGEEAFF
TRBJ2-7,once,TRBV15,.,TGTGCCACCAGCAGAGTTGGGGGGATCCGCACCTACGAGCAGTACTTC,CATSRVGGIRTYEQYF
TRBJ2-6,.,TRBV25-1,TRBD1,TGTGCCAGCAGCCCTTCGGGACAGGACCCCAACGTCCTGACTTTC,CASSPSGQDPNVLTF
TRBJ2-5,.,TRBV5-1,TRBD1,TGCGCCAGCAGCCTGACTCCGGGACAGCAAGAGACCCAGTACTTC,CASSLTPGQQETQYF
TRBJ1-4,.,TRBV18,.,TGTGCCAGCTCACCGAACTCTGGGGGACGGGGAGGAGATAATGAAAAACTGTTTTTT,CASSPNSGGRGGDNEKLFF
TRBJ1-2,.,TRBV2,TRBD1,TGTGCCAGCAGTTTAGACAGGGGGAACTATGGCTACACCTTC,CASSLDRGNYGYTF
TRBJ2-1,.,TRBV5-4,TRBD1,TGTGCCAGCAGGCCCGGGACAGGCCCCAATGAGCAGTTCTTC,CASRPGTGPNEQFF
TRBJ1-2,.,TRBV28,.,TGTGCCAGCGGCGGGGTCTATGGCTACACCTTC,CASGGVYGYTF
TRBJ1-3,.,TRBV2,TRBD1,TGTGCCAGCAGTAGATATTCCGGGACAGGGAGCGTTATGGGAAACACCATATATTTT,CASSRYSGTGSVMGNTIYF
TRBJ2-3,.,TRBV3-1/TRBV3-2,TRBD2,TGTGCCAGCAGCCAAGCCCGCGGGGGGGCCCTGGATACGCAGTATTTT,CASSQARGGALDTQYF
TRBJ1-2,few,TRBV3-1/TRBV3-2,.,TGTGCCAGCAGCCAAGAAAGGAGCTATAGCTATGGCTACACCTTC,CASSQERSYSYGYTF
TRBJ1-2,.,TRBV21-1,.,TGTGCCAGCAGCAAAGTTCAGGATAACTATGGCTACACCTTC,CASSKVQDNYGYTF
TRBJ1-2,few,TRBV7-2,.,TGTGCCAGCAGCTCCGTGAGTGTGGATGGCTACACCTTC,CASSSVSVDGYTF